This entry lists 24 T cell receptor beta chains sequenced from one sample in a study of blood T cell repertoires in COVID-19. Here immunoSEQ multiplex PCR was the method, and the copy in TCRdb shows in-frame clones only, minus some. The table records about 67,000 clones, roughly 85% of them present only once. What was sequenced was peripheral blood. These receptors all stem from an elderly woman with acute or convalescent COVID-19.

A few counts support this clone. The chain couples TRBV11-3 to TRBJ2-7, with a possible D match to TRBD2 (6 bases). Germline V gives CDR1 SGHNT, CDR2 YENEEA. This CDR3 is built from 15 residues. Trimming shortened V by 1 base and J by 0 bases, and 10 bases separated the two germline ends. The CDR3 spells CASSLGGTGSYEQYF. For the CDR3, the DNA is TGTGCCAGCAGCTTAGGCGGGACCGGCTCCTACGAGCAGTACTTC.

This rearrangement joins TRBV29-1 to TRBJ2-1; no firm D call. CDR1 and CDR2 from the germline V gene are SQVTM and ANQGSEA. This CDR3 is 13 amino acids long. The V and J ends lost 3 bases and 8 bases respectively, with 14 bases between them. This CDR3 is CSVDSPDNDEQFF. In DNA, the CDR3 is TGCAGCGTTGATTCCCCAGACAACGATGAGCAGTTCTTC.

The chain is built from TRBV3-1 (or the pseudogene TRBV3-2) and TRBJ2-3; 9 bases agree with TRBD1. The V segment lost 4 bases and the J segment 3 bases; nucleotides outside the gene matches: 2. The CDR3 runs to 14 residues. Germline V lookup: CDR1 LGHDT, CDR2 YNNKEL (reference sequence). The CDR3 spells CASSPGQGTDTQYF. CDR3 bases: TGTGCCAGCAGCCCCGGACAGGGGACAGATACGCAGTATTTT.

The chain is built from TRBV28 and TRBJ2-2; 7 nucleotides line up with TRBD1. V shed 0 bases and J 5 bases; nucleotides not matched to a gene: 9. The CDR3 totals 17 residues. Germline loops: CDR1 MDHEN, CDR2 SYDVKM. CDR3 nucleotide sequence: TGTGCCAGCAGTTTATGGGGCACAGGGGTAAATACCGGGGAGCTGTTTTTT. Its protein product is CASSLWGTGVNTGELFF.

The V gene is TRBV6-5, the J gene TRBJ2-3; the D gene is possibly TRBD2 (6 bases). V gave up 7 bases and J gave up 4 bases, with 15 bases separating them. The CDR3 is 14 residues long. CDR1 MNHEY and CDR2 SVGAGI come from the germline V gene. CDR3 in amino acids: CASNPGSFADTQYF. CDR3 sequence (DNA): TGTGCCAGCAACCCCGGGAGTTTCGCAGATACGCAGTATTTT.

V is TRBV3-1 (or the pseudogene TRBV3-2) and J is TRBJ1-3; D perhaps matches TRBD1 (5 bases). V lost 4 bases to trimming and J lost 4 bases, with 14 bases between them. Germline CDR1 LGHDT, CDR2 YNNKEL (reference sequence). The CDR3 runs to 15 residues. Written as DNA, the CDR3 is TGTGCCAGCAGCCTGTACAGGTTCTCCGGAAACACCATATATTTT. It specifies CASSLYRFSGNTIYF.

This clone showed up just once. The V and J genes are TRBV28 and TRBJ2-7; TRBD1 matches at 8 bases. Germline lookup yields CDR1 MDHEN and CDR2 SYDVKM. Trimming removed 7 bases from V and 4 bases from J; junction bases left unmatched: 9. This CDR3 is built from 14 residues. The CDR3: CASTPDRARYEQYF. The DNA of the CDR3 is TGTGCCAGCACTCCGGACAGGGCGAGGTACGAGCAGTACTTC.

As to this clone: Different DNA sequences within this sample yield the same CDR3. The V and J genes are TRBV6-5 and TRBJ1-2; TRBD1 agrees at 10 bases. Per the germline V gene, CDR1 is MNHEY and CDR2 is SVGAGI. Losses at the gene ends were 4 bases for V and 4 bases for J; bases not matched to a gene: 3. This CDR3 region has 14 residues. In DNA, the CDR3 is TGTGCCAGCAGTTCGACAGGGGGCGGCTATGGCTACACCTTC. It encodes CASSSTGGGYGYTF.

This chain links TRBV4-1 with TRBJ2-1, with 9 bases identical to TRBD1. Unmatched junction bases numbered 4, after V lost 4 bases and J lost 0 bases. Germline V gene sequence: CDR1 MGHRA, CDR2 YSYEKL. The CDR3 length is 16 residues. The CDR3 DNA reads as TGCGCCAGCAGCCCTCAACAGGGGGCCTCCTACAATGAGCAGTTCTTC. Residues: CASSPQQGASYNEQFF.

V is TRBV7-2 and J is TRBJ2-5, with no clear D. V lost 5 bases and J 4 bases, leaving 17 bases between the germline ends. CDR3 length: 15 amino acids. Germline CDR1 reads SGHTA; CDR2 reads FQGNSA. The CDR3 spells CASSLGPQRPETQYF. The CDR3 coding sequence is TGTGCCAGCAGCCTCGGTCCCCAGCGTCCAGAGACCCAGTACTTC.

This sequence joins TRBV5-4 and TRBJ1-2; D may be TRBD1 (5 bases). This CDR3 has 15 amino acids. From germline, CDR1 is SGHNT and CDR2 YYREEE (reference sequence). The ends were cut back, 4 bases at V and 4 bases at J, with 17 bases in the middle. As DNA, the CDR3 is TGTGCCAGCAGCCCTGGCAGGGCCTGGGGCTATGGCTACACCTTC. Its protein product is CASSPGRAWGYGYTF.

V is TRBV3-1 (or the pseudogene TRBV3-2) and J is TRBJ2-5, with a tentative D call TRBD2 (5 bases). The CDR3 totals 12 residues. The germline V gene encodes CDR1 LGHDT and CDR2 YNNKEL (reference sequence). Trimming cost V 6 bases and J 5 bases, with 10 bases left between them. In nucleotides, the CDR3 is TGTGCCAGCAGTCCGGGAACGGAGACCCAGTACTTC. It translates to CASSPGTETQYF.

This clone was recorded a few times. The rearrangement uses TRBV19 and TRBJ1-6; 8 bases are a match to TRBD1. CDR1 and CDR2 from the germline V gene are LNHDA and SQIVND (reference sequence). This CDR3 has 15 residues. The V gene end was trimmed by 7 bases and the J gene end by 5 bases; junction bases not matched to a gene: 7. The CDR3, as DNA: TGTGCCAGTACCCTCAGGACAGGGAATAATTCACCCCTCCACTTT. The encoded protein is CASTLRTGNNSPLHF.

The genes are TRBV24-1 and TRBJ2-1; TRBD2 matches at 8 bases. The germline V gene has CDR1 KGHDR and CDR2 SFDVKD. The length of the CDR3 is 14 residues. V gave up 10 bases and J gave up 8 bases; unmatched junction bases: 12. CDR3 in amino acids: CATSRAGGTHEQFF. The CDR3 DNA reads TGTGCCACGAGTCGGGCGGGGGGTACACATGAGCAGTTCTTC.

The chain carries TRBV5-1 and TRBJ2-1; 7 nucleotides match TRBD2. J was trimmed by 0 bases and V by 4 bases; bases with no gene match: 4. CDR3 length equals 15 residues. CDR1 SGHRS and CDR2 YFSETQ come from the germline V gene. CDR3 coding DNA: TGCGCCAGCAGCGCCCCGGGGGGCTCCTACAATGAGCAGTTCTTC. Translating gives CASSAPGGSYNEQFF. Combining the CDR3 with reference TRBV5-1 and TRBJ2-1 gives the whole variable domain KAGVTQTPRYLIKTRGQQVTLSCSPISGHRSVSWYQQTPGQGLQFLFEYFSETQRNKGNFPGRFSGRQFSNSRSEMNVSTLELGDSALYLCASSAPGGSYNEQFFGPGTRLTVL.

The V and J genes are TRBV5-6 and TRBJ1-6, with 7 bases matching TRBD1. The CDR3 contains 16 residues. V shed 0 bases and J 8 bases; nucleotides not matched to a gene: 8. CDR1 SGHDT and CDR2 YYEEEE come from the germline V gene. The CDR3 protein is CASSLALGQVYSPLHF. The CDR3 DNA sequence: TGTGCCAGCAGCTTGGCTCTTGGACAGGTATATTCACCCCTCCACTTT.

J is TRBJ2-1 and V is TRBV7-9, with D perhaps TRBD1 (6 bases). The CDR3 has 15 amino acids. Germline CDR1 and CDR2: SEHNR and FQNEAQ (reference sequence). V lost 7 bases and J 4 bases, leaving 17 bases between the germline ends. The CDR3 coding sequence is TGTGCCAGCACAACAACAGGGACAATTTACAATGAGCAGTTCTTC. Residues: CASTTTGTIYNEQFF.

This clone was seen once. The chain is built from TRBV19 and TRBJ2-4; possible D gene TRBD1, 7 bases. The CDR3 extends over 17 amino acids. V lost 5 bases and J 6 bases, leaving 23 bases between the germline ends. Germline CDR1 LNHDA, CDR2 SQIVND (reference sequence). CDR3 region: CASSPAGGSSIRNIQYF. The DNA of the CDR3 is TGTGCCAGTAGTCCAGCAGGGGGGTCCTCAATTCGAAACATTCAGTACTTC.

CDR3 sequence: CASSPGTGASPLHF. CDR3 in DNA: TGTGCCAGCAGTCCCGGGACAGGGGCTTCACCCCTCCACTTT. This chain joins TRBV27 and TRBJ1-6; the match to TRBD1 covers 10 bases. Losses at the gene ends were 5 bases for V and 9 bases for J; bases not matched to a gene: 4. The CDR3 has 14 amino acids. Germline CDR1 reads MNHEY; CDR2 reads SMNVEV (reference sequence).

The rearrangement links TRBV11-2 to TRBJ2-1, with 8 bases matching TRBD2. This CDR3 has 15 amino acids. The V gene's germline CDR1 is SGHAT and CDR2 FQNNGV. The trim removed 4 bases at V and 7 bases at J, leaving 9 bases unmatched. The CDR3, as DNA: TGTGCCAGCAGCTCCTCTAGCGGGTGGGGGAATGAGCAGTTCTTC. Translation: CASSSSSGWGNEQFF.

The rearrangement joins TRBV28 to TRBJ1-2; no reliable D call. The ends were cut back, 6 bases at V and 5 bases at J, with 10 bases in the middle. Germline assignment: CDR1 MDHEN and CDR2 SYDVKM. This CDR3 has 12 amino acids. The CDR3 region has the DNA TGTGCCAGCAGAGAGCAGGCGTATGGCTACACCTTC. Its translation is CASREQAYGYTF.

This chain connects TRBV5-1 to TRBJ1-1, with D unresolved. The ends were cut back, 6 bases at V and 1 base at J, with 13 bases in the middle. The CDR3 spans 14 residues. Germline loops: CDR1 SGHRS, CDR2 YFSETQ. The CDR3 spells CASNPVGRNTEAFF. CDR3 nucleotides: TGCGCCAGCAACCCGGTTGGGAGGAACACTGAAGCTTTCTTT.

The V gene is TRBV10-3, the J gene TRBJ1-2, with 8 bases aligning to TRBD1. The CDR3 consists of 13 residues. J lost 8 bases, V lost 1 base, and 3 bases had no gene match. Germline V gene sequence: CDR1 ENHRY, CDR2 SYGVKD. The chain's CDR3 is CAISELTGEGYTF. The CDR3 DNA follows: TGTGCCATCAGTGAGTTGACAGGGGAGGGCTACACCTTC.

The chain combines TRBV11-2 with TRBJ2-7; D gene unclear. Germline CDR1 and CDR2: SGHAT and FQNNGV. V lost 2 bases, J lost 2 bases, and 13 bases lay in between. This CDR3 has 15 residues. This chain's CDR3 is CASSLSQATTYEQYF. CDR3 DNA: TGTGCCAGCAGCTTAAGCCAGGCGACGACCTACGAGCAGTACTTC.